Presented here are 15 T cell receptor beta chains from one specimen sequenced in a study of T cells in Graves' hyperthyroidism and ophthalmopathy. TCR beta CDR3 regions were amplified from RNA transcripts. With the HTBI primer set, the TCR CDR3 went through a first round of RT-PCR. MiXCR, applied by TCRdb to the multiplex PCR reads, yields one record per CDR3 protein. Among 660,000 or so distinct CDR3 sequences listed, around 21% were seen once. The sequencing input was blood. The receptors stem from a man aged 25 to 40 with Graves' ophthalmopathy.

The chain joins TRBV7-9 to TRBJ2-7, with D possibly being TRBD1 (5 bases). CDR3 length: 14 residues. Germline values: CDR1 SEHNR, CDR2 FQNEAQ (reference sequence). The V gene lost 2 bases and the J gene lost 3 bases, with 11 bases spanning the gap. The CDR3 DNA reads TGTGCCAGCAGCTTACAGGGCGGTTTCTACGAGCAGTACTTC. It encodes CASSLQGGFYEQYF.

This clonotype has a single count. The chain joins TRBV27 to TRBJ2-1, with D hard to call. This CDR3 contains 12 residues. CDR1 is MNHEY and CDR2 is SMNVEV in the germline V gene (reference sequence). V shed 6 bases and J shed 8 bases, with 11 bases lying between them. Here the CDR3 reads CASSDWSDEQFF. CDR3 DNA: TGTGCCAGCAGCGACTGGAGCGATGAGCAGTTCTTC.

A few counts support this clonotype. V is TRBV2 and J is TRBJ2-7, with D possibly being TRBD1 (5 bases). V shed 3 bases and J shed 3 bases, with 9 bases lying between them. Germline V lookup: CDR1 SNHLY, CDR2 FYNNEI. The CDR3 contains 13 residues. DNA for the CDR3: TGTGCCAGCAGTGATCAGGGAAGCTACGAGCAGTACTTC. Its protein is CASSDQGSYEQYF.

The chain uses TRBV20-1 and TRBJ1-1, with 7 bases lining up with TRBD1. Looked up from germline, CDR1 is DFQATT and CDR2 is SNEGSKA (reference sequence). The ends lost 0 bases at V and 9 bases at J; junction bases unmatched: 10. This CDR3 comprises 14 residues. The CDR3 region is CSARERQGPVKAFF. The CDR3 nucleotides read TGCAGTGCTAGAGAGCGACAGGGCCCAGTAAAAGCTTTCTTT.

This clonotype was seen ten or more times. The gene calls are TRBV6-2 or TRBV6-3 and TRBJ2-7; D is uncertain. The CDR3 runs to 11 residues. The germline V and J ends were trimmed by 5 bases and 7 bases, with 9 bases remaining between them. CDR1 and CDR2 (germline): MNHEY, SVGEGT. The CDR3 DNA follows: TGTGCCAGCAGTCAGACGCGGGAGCAGTACTTC. This gives the protein CASSQTREQYF.

This clonotype was observed at least ten times. The rearrangement joins TRBV28 to TRBJ1-1; D is possibly TRBD1 (5 bases). V lost 5 bases and J 7 bases, leaving 8 bases between the germline ends. This CDR3 has 11 amino acids. The V gene's germline CDR1 is MDHEN and CDR2 SYDVKM. CDR3 loop: CASSTDSEAFF. The DNA of the CDR3 is TGTGCCAGCAGTACCGACAGTGAAGCTTTCTTT.

The table lists this clonotype with many counts. The chain joins TRBV7-2 to TRBJ1-6; TRBD1 is a possible D gene (6 bases). The CDR3 consists of 16 residues. Germline V gene data show CDR1 as SGHTA and CDR2 as FQGNSA. V shed 1 base and J shed 7 bases, with 14 bases lying between them. CDR3 sequence: CASSLVVGQLNSPLHF. The CDR3 region has the DNA TGTGCCAGCAGCTTAGTGGTCGGACAGCTCAATTCACCCCTCCACTTT.

The J gene is TRBJ1-1, the V gene TRBV12-3 or TRBV12-4; D is uncertain. Trimming left V 2 bases short and J 7 bases short, with 2 bases between. The CDR3 is 10 amino acids. The CDR3 loop reads CASSLNEAFF. CDR3 nucleotides: TGTGCCAGCAGTTTAAATGAAGCTTTCTTT.

The DNA for the CDR3 is TGTGCCAGCTCATTCACAGGGTACGGCCACGAGCAGTACTTC. This codes for CASSFTGYGHEQYF. The chain links TRBV18 to TRBJ2-7, with TRBD1 as a possible D gene (6 bases). The germline V gene has CDR1 KGHSH and CDR2 LQKENI. The CDR3 is 14 residues long. V gave up 5 bases and J gave up 5 bases, with 16 bases separating them.

The CDR3 region is CASGTSGRYVDEQYF. The DNA for the CDR3 is TGTGCCAGCGGGACTAGCGGGAGGTATGTTGACGAGCAGTACTTC. The rearrangement uses TRBV28 and TRBJ2-7; 15 bases agree with TRBD2. This CDR3 has 15 residues. Germline V gene data show CDR1 as MDHEN and CDR2 as SYDVKM. V dropped 8 bases and J dropped 5; count of bases not matched to a gene: 7.

This clonotype was detected many times. V is TRBV28 and J is TRBJ2-7, with TRBD1 matching over 7 bases. Looked up from germline, CDR1 is MDHEN and CDR2 is SYDVKM. The CDR3 sequence is 16 residues long. The junction had 10 bases not matched to a gene; V was cut back by 5 bases and J by 0 bases. CDR3 residues: CASSNPDRSSSYEQYF. The CDR3 coding sequence is TGTGCCAGCAGTAATCCGGACAGGTCAAGCTCCTACGAGCAGTACTTC.

This clonotype has a handful of counts. CDR3 in amino acids: CASSVGRREGPDTQYF. CDR3 DNA sequence: TGTGCCAGCAGCGTAGGTCGGCGGGAGGGCCCAGATACGCAGTATTTT. This rearrangement joins TRBV9 to TRBJ2-3, with 9 bases identical to TRBD2. Germline CDR1 SGDLS, CDR2 YYNGEE. This CDR3 has 16 amino acids. Trimming took 0 bases from V and 4 from J; bases not matched to a gene: 6. Supplemented by reference TRBV9 and TRBJ2-3, the full variable domain reads DSGVTQTPKHLITATGQRVTLRCSPRSGDLSVYWYQQSLDQGLQFLIQYYNGEERAKGNILERFSAQQFPDLHSELNLSSLELGDSALYFCASSVGRREGPDTQYFGPGTRLTVL.

This clonotype was detected many times. J is TRBJ2-7 and V is TRBV5-1; a possible D gene is TRBD2 (6 bases). This CDR3 comprises 16 residues. The germline V gene has CDR1 SGHRS and CDR2 YFSETQ. The ends were cut back, 2 bases at V and 1 base at J, with 16 bases in the middle. The CDR3, as DNA: TGCGCCAGCAGCTTCGGGGGAAGAGGGGAGTCCTACGAGCAGTACTTC. Translated: CASSFGGRGESYEQYF. Complete variable domain (other parts from reference TRBV5-1 and TRBJ2-7): KAGVTQTPRYLIKTRGQQVTLSCSPISGHRSVSWYQQTPGQGLQFLFEYFSETQRNKGNFPGRFSGRQFSNSRSEMNVSTLELGDSALYLCASSFGGRGESYEQYFGPGTRLTVT.

The table lists this clonotype with a few counts. The rearrangement uses TRBV20-1 and TRBJ2-1; D not certain. The ends were cut back, 6 bases at V and 9 bases at J, with 9 bases in the middle. Germline CDR1 DFQATT, CDR2 SNEGSKA (reference sequence). This CDR3 has 10 residues. The CDR3 DNA sequence: TGCAGTGCCCCCTTGGGTGAGCAGTTCTTC. Residues: CSAPLGEQFF.

The rearrangement uses TRBV29-1 and TRBJ2-5, with D maybe TRBD2 (5 bases). CDR3 length: 12 residues. CDR1 and CDR2 (germline): SQVTM, ANQGSEA. Trimming took off 7 bases at V and 2 bases at J, with 11 bases between the two ends. CDR3 protein: CSARTSQETQYF. CDR3 nucleotides: TGCAGCGCCAGGACTTCGCAAGAGACCCAGTACTTC.